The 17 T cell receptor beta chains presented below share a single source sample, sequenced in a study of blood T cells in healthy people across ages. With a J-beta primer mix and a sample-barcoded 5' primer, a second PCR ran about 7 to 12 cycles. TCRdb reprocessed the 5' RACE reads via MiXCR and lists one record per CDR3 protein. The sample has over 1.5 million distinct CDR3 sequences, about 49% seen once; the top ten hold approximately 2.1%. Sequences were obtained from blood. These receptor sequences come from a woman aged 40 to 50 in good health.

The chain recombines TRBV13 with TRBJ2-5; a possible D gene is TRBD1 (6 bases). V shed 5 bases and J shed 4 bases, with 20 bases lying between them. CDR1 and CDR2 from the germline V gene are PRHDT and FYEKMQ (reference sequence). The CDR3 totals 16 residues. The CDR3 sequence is CASSTRQVFPRETQYF. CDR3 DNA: TGTGCCAGCAGCACCCGACAGGTATTTCCCCGAGAGACCCAGTACTTC.

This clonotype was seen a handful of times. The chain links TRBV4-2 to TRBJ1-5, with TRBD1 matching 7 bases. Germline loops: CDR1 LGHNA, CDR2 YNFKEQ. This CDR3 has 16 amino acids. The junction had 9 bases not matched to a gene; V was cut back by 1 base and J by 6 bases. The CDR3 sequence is CASSQAWEGAVQPQHF. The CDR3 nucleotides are TGTGCCAGCAGCCAAGCGTGGGAGGGGGCGGTTCAGCCCCAGCATTTT.

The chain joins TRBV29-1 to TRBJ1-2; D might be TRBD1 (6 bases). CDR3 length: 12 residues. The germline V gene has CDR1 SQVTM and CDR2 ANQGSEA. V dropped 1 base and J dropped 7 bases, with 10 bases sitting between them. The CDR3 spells CSVEVAGAGYTF. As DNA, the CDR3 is TGCAGCGTTGAAGTAGCGGGGGCTGGCTACACCTTC.

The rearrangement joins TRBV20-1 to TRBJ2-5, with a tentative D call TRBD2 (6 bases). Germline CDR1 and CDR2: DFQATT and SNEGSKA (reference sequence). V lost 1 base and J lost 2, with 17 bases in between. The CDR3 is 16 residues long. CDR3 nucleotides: TGCAGTGCTAGAGTGTTGGTTGGCGGGGTTCAAGAGACCCAGTACTTC. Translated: CSARVLVGGVQETQYF.

The CDR3 region has the DNA TGTGCCAGCAGTTACCCATCTAGGGCCGGGGGAGATACGCAGTATTTT. It yields the protein CASSYPSRAGGDTQYF. The rearrangement links TRBV6-5 to TRBJ2-3; maybe TRBD2 (6 bases). V was shortened by 2 bases and J by 5 bases, with 17 bases between the two germline ends. The CDR3 extends over 16 amino acids. Germline assignment: CDR1 MNHEY and CDR2 SVGAGI.

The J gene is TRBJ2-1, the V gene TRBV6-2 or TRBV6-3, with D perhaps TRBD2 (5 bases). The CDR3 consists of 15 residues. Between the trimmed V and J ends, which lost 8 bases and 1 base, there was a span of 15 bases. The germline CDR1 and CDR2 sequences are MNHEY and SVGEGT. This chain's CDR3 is CASGGGADSYNEQFF. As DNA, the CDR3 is TGTGCCAGCGGAGGAGGCGCAGATTCCTACAATGAGCAGTTCTTC.

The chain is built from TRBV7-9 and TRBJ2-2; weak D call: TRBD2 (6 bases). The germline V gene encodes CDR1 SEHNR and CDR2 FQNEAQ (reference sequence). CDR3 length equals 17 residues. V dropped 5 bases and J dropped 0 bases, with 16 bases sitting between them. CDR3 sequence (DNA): TGTGCCAGCAGCCCGCCTCCGGGACTTTCGAACACCGGGGAGCTGTTTTTT. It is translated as CASSPPPGLSNTGELFF.

Here the CDR3 reads CASRPGLAGGPYKNIQYF. CDR3 DNA sequence: TGTGCCAGCAGGCCGGGACTAGCGGGGGGCCCGTACAAAAACATTCAGTACTTC. The chain combines TRBV2 with TRBJ2-4; 15 nucleotides line up with TRBD2. J gave up 3 bases and V 6 bases, and 9 bases lay outside the gene matches. This CDR3 is 18 amino acids long. From germline, CDR1 is SNHLY and CDR2 FYNNEI. The variable domain in full, with the rest retrieved from reference TRBV2 and TRBJ2-4, is EPEVTQTPSHQVTQMGQEVILRCVPISNHLYFYWYRQILGQKVEFLVSFYNNEISEKSEIFDDQFSVERPDGSNFTLKIRSTKLEDSAMYFCASRPGLAGGPYKNIQYFGAGTRLSVL.

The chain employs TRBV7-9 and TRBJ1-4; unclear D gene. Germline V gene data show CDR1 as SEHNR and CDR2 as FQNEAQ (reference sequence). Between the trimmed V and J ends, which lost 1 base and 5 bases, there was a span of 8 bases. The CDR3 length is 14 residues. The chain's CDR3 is CASSLVNSNEKLFF. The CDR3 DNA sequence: TGTGCCAGCAGCTTAGTGAACAGCAATGAAAAACTGTTTTTT. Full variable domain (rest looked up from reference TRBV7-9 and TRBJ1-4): DTGVSQNPRHKITKRGQNVTFRCDPISEHNRLYWYRQTLGQGPEFLTYFQNEAQLEKSRLLSDRFSAERPKGSFSTLEIQRTEQGDSAMYLCASSLVNSNEKLFFGSGTQLSVL.

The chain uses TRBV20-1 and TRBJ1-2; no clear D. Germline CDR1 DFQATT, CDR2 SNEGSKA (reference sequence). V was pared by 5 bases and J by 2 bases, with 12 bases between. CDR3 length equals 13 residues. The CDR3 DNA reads TGCAGTGCTCCGGGGTATCTCAACTATGGCTACACCTTC. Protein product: CSAPGYLNYGYTF.

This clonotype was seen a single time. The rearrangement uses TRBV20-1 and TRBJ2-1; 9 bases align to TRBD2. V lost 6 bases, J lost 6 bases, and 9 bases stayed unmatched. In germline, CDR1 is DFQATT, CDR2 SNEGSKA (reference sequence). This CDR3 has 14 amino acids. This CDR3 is CSASVTSGSNEQFF. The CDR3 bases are TGCAGTGCCTCGGTGACTAGCGGCTCCAATGAGCAGTTCTTC.

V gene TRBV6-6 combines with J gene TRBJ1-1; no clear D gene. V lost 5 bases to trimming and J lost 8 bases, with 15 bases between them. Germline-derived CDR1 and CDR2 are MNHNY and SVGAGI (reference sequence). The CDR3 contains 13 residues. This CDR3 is CASSNLAVFEAFF. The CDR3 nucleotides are TGTGCCAGCAGTAACCTAGCTGTTTTCGAAGCTTTCTTT.

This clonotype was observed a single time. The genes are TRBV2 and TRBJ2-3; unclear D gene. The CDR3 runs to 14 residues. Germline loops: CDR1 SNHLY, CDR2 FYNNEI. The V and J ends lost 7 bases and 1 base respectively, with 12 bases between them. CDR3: CASTRGPRTDTQYF. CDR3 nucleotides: TGTGCCAGCACCCGAGGACCTCGCACAGATACGCAGTATTTT.

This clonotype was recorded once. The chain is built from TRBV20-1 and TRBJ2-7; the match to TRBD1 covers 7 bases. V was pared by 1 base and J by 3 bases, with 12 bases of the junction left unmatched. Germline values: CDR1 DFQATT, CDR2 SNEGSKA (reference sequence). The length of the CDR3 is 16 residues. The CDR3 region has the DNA TGCAGTGCTAGAGTTTATTTGCAGGACAGGAACTACGAGCAGTACTTC. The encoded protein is CSARVYLQDRNYEQYF.

The CDR3 region has the DNA TGTGCCAGCAAAACAGGGGAGGGAGATACGCAGTATTTT. It codes for CASKTGEGDTQYF. The rearrangement uses TRBV2 and TRBJ2-3; D may correspond to TRBD1 or TRBD2 (7 bases each). The germline V gene encodes CDR1 SNHLY and CDR2 FYNNEI. The CDR3 is 13 amino acids. V was shortened by 7 bases and J by 5 bases, with 13 bases between the two germline ends.

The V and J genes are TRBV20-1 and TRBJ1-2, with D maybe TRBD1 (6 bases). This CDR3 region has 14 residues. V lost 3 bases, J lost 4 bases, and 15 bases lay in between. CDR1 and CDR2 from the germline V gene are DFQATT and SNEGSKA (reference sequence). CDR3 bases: TGCAGTGCTAGTGAAATACAGGGAGGCTATGGCTACACCTTC. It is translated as CSASEIQGGYGYTF.

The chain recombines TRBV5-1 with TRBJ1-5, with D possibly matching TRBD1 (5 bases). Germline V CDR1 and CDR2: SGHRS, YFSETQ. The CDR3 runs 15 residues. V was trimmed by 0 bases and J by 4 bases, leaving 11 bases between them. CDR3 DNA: TGCGCCAGCAGCTTGGGAGGGGAAGGAAATCAGCCCCAGCATTTT. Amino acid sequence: CASSLGGEGNQPQHF.